The rows below give T cell receptor beta chains drawn from one sample of a study of T cell responses to AZD1222 COVID-19 vaccine. The protocol was immunoSEQ multiplex PCR, while the TCRdb copy is restricted to in-frame clones and leaves out a portion. The data show more than 85,000 clones, about 90% seen once. Sample: peripheral blood, taken 28 days after the second AZD1222 dose. The receptors here all came from an adult who received the AZD1222 COVID-19 vaccine. CDR3s leave out the opening cysteine and the closing phenylalanine or tryptophan. The size field is filled for only some rows; it gives once, few, many or a size class.

abundance: .
v_gene: TRBV19
j_gene: TRBJ1-2
len: 13
CDR3aa: ASRSGTQGVYGYT

abundance: few
v_gene: TRBV3-1/TRBV3-2
j_gene: TRBJ1-1
len: 13
CDR3aa: ASSQEVSLITEAF

abundance: .
v_gene: TRBV7-8
j_gene: TRBJ1-2
len: 14
CDR3aa: ASSLTYGADNYGYT

abundance: .
v_gene: TRBV4-1
j_gene: TRBJ1-5
len: 15
CDR3aa: ASSQDFRTGDNQPQH

abundance: .
v_gene: TRBV9
j_gene: TRBJ1-2
len: 14
CDR3aa: ASTTPGTTGLYGYT

abundance: .
v_gene: TRBV6-5
j_gene: TRBJ1-1
len: 13
CDR3aa: ASSYSFTVNTEAF

abundance: .
v_gene: TRBV1
j_gene: TRBJ1-2
len: 16
CDR3aa: TSSQYQSSGTLFGGYT

abundance: .
v_gene: TRBV19
j_gene: TRBJ1-2
len: 13
CDR3aa: ASSTMMGQGVGYT

abundance: .
v_gene: TRBV4-2
j_gene: TRBJ1-5
len: 16
CDR3aa: ASSQAPEGQYSNQPQH

abundance: .
v_gene: TRBV2
j_gene: TRBJ1-5
len: 11
CDR3aa: ASNYREDQPQH

abundance: .
v_gene: TRBV7-6
j_gene: TRBJ2-2
len: 13
CDR3aa: ASSPRVGRTGELF

abundance: once
v_gene: TRBV19
j_gene: TRBJ1-4
len: 13
CDR3aa: ASSVYRATNEKLF

abundance: .
v_gene: TRBV18
j_gene: TRBJ2-1
len: 16
CDR3aa: ASSPSSGGPSSYNEQF

abundance: .
v_gene: TRBV5-1
j_gene: TRBJ1-2
len: 11
CDR3aa: ASSAQGIYGYT

abundance: .
v_gene: TRBV6-5
j_gene: TRBJ1-3
len: 11
CDR3aa: ASSTDGGNTIY

abundance: .
v_gene: TRBV18
j_gene: TRBJ2-2
len: 12
CDR3aa: ASSRRENTGELF

abundance: .
v_gene: TRBV9
j_gene: TRBJ1-2
len: 12
CDR3aa: ASSPPGSNYGYT

abundance: once
v_gene: TRBV2
j_gene: TRBJ1-1
len: 11
CDR3aa: ASRTDRNTEAF

abundance: .
v_gene: TRBV5-4
j_gene: TRBJ1-3
len: 14
CDR3aa: ASSYGQGYSGNTIY

abundance: .
v_gene: TRBV6-1
j_gene: TRBJ2-1
len: 14
CDR3aa: ASSDQSGEAYNEQF

abundance: .
v_gene: TRBV6-1
j_gene: TRBJ2-3
len: 14
CDR3aa: ASSADGLSGRDTQY

abundance: .
v_gene: TRBV10-1
j_gene: TRBJ1-2
len: 13
CDR3aa: ASSEDPTGAYGYT

abundance: .
v_gene: TRBV28
j_gene: TRBJ2-4
len: 18
CDR3aa: ASNPSDRGLLGGAKNIQY

abundance: .
v_gene: TRBV4-1
j_gene: TRBJ1-6
len: 13
CDR3aa: ASSQGHGPNSPLH

abundance: few
v_gene: TRBV2
j_gene: TRBJ1-5
len: 13
CDR3aa: ASSGLGGSNQPQH

abundance: .
v_gene: TRBV5-1
j_gene: TRBJ2-3
len: 15
CDR3aa: ASSFGTGYTSTDTQY

abundance: .
v_gene: TRBV29-1
j_gene: TRBJ2-7
len: 11
CDR3aa: SVRNPSAYEQY

abundance: .
v_gene: TRBV9
j_gene: TRBJ1-2
len: 12
CDR3aa: ASGHEGEAYGYT

abundance: .
v_gene: TRBV11-1
j_gene: TRBJ2-3
len: 14
CDR3aa: ASSLEADQSTDTQY

abundance: .
v_gene: TRBV29-1
j_gene: TRBJ1-1
len: 11
CDR3aa: SGARRSNTEAF

abundance: .
v_gene: TRBV18
j_gene: TRBJ1-2
len: 14
CDR3aa: ASSPTSGTGAHGYT

abundance: .
v_gene: TRBV13
j_gene: TRBJ2-2
len: 9
CDR3aa: ASSLTGELF

abundance: .
v_gene: TRBV25-1
j_gene: TRBJ2-7
len: 14
CDR3aa: ASSELRDGSSYEQY

abundance: .
v_gene: TRBV28
j_gene: TRBJ1-2
len: 12
CDR3aa: ASRPRRGDYGYT

abundance: .
v_gene: TRBV19
j_gene: TRBJ1-1
len: 15
CDR3aa: ASSKLGGEALNTEAF

abundance: .
v_gene: TRBV2
j_gene: TRBJ1-1
len: 11
CDR3aa: ASSQSADGEAF

abundance: .
v_gene: TRBV29-1
j_gene: TRBJ2-2
len: 12
CDR3aa: SVDRQGTTGELF

abundance: once
v_gene: TRBV28
j_gene: TRBJ2-3
len: 10
CDR3aa: ATQGTTDTQY

abundance: once
v_gene: TRBV19
j_gene: TRBJ2-7
len: 13
CDR3aa: ASAVWGDTTYEQY

abundance: .
v_gene: TRBV12-3/TRBV12-4
j_gene: TRBJ1-1
len: 11
CDR3aa: ASSPSGDTEAF

abundance: .
v_gene: TRBV27
j_gene: TRBJ2-1
len: 10
CDR3aa: ASSFGGNEQF

abundance: .
v_gene: TRBV25-1
j_gene: TRBJ1-2
len: 13
CDR3aa: ASSENTGENYGYT

abundance: .
v_gene: TRBV9
j_gene: TRBJ1-4
len: 15
CDR3aa: ASSERGEFATNEKLF

abundance: .
v_gene: TRBV9
j_gene: TRBJ2-1
len: 15
CDR3aa: ASSESSLPELYNEQF

abundance: once
v_gene: TRBV6-5
j_gene: TRBJ1-1
len: 12
CDR3aa: ATRFDRRYTEAF

abundance: .
v_gene: TRBV12-5
j_gene: TRBJ1-5
len: 13
CDR3aa: ASALGGVPNQPQH

abundance: .
v_gene: TRBV24-1
j_gene: TRBJ1-1
len: 13
CDR3aa: ATSDASRLGDGAF

abundance: .
v_gene: TRBV12-3/TRBV12-4
j_gene: TRBJ1-1
len: 11
CDR3aa: ASSPQQLQRAF

abundance: .
v_gene: TRBV4-2
j_gene: TRBJ2-5
len: 12
CDR3aa: ASSLGLAQETQY

abundance: many
v_gene: TRBV18
j_gene: TRBJ2-7
len: 14
CDR3aa: ASSLSGDWETYEQY

abundance: .
v_gene: TRBV4-1
j_gene: TRBJ1-2
len: 12
CDR3aa: ASSQGIQNYGYT

abundance: .
v_gene: TRBV19
j_gene: TRBJ1-1
len: 11
CDR3aa: ASWGQGWTEAF

abundance: .
v_gene: TRBV27
j_gene: TRBJ1-1
len: 13
CDR3aa: ASTRDRGQDTEAF